This passage covers 13 T cell receptor beta chains from one sample sequenced in a study of OX40 agonist ivuxolimab in advanced cancers. Libraries were prepared through the immunoSEQ multiplex PCR assay. TCRdb took over this immuneACCESS table, retaining in-frame rearrangements with V and J assigned. Such tables are incomplete; in checked studies, under half of the missing clones stem from an unresolved V gene, and the remainder is unexplained. The sample profile shows about 22,000 clones; 79% of them were found once. The ten largest account for roughly 13% of the sample. The sequences come from CD4+ or CD8+ T cells sorted from blood, collected in a trial of the OX40 agonist ivuxolimab. All receptors come from an adult with an advanced solid tumor such as melanoma, head and neck, liver or kidney cancer.

The sample holds one count of this clone. The chain has TRBV6-5 and TRBJ2-5; D possibly corresponds to TRBD2 (5 bases). The V and J ends lost 3 bases and 2 bases respectively, with 16 bases between them. This CDR3 has 16 residues. The germline V gene encodes CDR1 MNHEY and CDR2 SVGAGI. The CDR3 protein is CASSYGLLSMQETQYF. In DNA, the CDR3 is TGTGCCAGCAGTTATGGACTTCTATCTATGCAAGAGACCCAGTACTTC.

V gene TRBV19 combines with J gene TRBJ1-1; D remains unclear. From germline, CDR1 is LNHDA and CDR2 SQIVND (reference sequence). The ends were cut back, 7 bases at V and 0 bases at J, with 9 bases in the middle. The CDR3 spans 13 residues. The CDR3 region has the DNA TGTGCCAGTAACCCGTCCATGAACACTGAAGCTTTCTTT. It yields the protein CASNPSMNTEAFF.

This chain connects TRBV21-1 to TRBJ2-4; TRBD1, as called in the table, went unchecked against the DNA. TRBV21-1 is termed a pseudogene. This CDR3 is 14 amino acids long. The CDR3 coding sequence is TGTGCCAGCAGCAACAGGGGTACCAAAAACATTCAGTACTTC. Translating gives CASSNRGTKNIQYF.

The rearrangement links TRBV7-9 to TRBJ1-1, with D unclear. The CDR3 totals 17 residues. Germline V gene data show CDR1 as SEHNR and CDR2 as FQNEAQ (reference sequence). Trimming cost V 5 bases and J 0 bases, with 19 bases left between them. The CDR3 region is CASSRLGPQVMNTEAFF. As DNA, the CDR3 is TGTGCCAGCAGCCGCCTGGGCCCCCAGGTTATGAACACTGAAGCTTTCTTT.

This chain uses TRBV7-8 with TRBJ1-2, with D unclear. Germline V CDR1 and CDR2: SGHVS, FQNEAQ. V was pared by 5 bases and J by 2 bases, with 12 bases between. The CDR3 contains 14 residues. CDR3 residues: CASSQEVRNYGYTF. CDR3 nucleotides: TGTGCCAGCAGCCAGGAGGTGCGGAACTATGGCTACACCTTC.

This clone was counted only a few times. The chain carries TRBV6-4 and TRBJ1-1, with 10 bases that match TRBD1. V shed 2 bases and J 0 bases; nucleotides not matched to a gene: 3. Germline V gene lookup returns CDR1 MRHNA and CDR2 SNTAGT. CDR3 length equals 16 residues. CDR3 nucleotide sequence: TGTGCCAGCAGTGACGAGGGACAGGGGATGAACACTGAAGCTTTCTTT. Its protein product is CASSDEGQGMNTEAFF.

The rearrangement uses TRBV28 and TRBJ2-1, with D possibly matching TRBD1 (5 bases). V dropped 6 bases and J dropped 2 bases, with 14 bases sitting between them. Germline V gene lookup returns CDR1 MDHEN and CDR2 SYDVKM. This CDR3 has 15 residues. CDR3 in DNA: TGTGCCAGCAGACCCGCTCAGGGCCCCTACAATGAGCAGTTCTTC. The encoded protein is CASRPAQGPYNEQFF.

By share of the sample, this clone is large. The rearrangement joins TRBV7-9 to TRBJ2-7; weak D call: TRBD2 (6 bases). The CDR3 length is 14 residues. Trimming removed 1 base from V and 6 bases from J, with 13 bases in between. Germline assignment: CDR1 SEHNR and CDR2 FQNEAQ (reference sequence). The CDR3 protein is CASSLVGGVGEQYF. DNA of the CDR3: TGTGCCAGCAGCTTAGTAGGAGGGGTCGGCGAGCAGTACTTC.

This chain links TRBV5-6 with TRBJ2-5; TRBD1 agrees at 9 bases. J was trimmed by 5 bases and V by 2 bases; bases with no gene match: 4. Germline V gene sequence: CDR1 SGHDT, CDR2 YYEEEE. CDR3 size: 14 residues. DNA of the CDR3: TGTGCCAGCAGCTTCTGGGACAGGGTGGAGACCCAGTACTTC. Protein: CASSFWDRVETQYF.

The rearrangement uses TRBV6-5 and TRBJ1-6; TRBD1 agrees at 8 bases. The CDR3 runs to 14 residues. Germline V lookup: CDR1 MNHEY, CDR2 SVGAGI. V was pared by 7 bases and J by 10 bases, with 9 bases of the junction left unmatched. The CDR3 region is CASTPGQGGSPLHF. CDR3 nucleotide sequence: TGTGCCAGCACCCCTGGACAGGGCGGGTCACCCCTCCACTTT.

V usage is TRBV5-1 and J usage is TRBJ2-6, with 9 positions matching TRBD2. With 1 base clipped from V and 0 bases from J, the junction kept 2 bases outside the gene matches. The CDR3 extends over 17 amino acids. The germline V gene encodes CDR1 SGHRS and CDR2 YFSETQ. The CDR3, as DNA: TGCGCCAGCAGCTTGAGCGGGGGGCTCTCTGGGGCCAACGTCCTGACTTTC. Protein: CASSLSGGLSGANVLTF.

Points on this clone: A read error may produce the germline difference seen at one junction end. Within the sample, other DNA sequences also encode this same CDR3. This sequence joins TRBV9 and TRBJ1-3, with D perhaps matching TRBD1 (6 bases). CDR3 size: 17 residues. Looked up from germline, CDR1 is SGDLS and CDR2 is YYNGEE. CDR3 coding DNA: TGCGCCAGCAGCGGGGGGGGCAGATTTTTATCTGGAAACACCATATATTTT. Its protein product is CASSGGGRFLSGNTIYF.

The rearrangement uses TRBV11-2 and TRBJ1-4, with D perhaps TRBD1 (6 bases). V lost 1 base and J lost 10, with 16 bases in between. Germline V lookup: CDR1 SGHAT, CDR2 FQNNGV. This CDR3 has 15 residues. CDR3 bases: TGTGCCAGCAGCTTAGCGAGGGGGGTCGGAGGAAAACTGTTTTTT. It is translated as CASSLARGVGGKLFF. Based on the CDR3 plus reference TRBV11-2 and TRBJ1-4, the full variable domain is EAGVAQSPRYKIIEKRQSVAFWCNPISGHATLYWYQQILGQGPKLLIQFQNNGVVDDSQLPKDRFSAERLKGVDSTLKIQPAKLEDSAVYLCASSLARGVGGKLFFGSGTQLSVL.